This T cell receptor (beta chain) appears in the sequencing data of a study of T-cell reconstitution after alpha-beta-depleted transplantation in children. Per germline, CDR1 MGHDK and CDR2 SYGVNS. V was trimmed by 7 bases and J by 3 bases, leaving 17 bases between them. CDR3 length equals 15 residues. Preparation of the TCRbeta library used unique molecular identifiers. TCRdb analysed the PCR reads with MiXCR anew, one entry per CDR3 protein. The sample records approximately 400,000 distinct CDR3 sequences, 11% being singletons. The source of this sequence is a human donor who donated a stem cell graft to a child with acute myeloid leukemia. Sequencing used PBMCs from the stem cell graft donor, obtained from the stem cell graft. This chain connects TRBV25-1 to TRBJ2-3; no clear D. CDR3 bases: TGTGCCAGCACCCAGCCAGTGGGCGCAACAGATACGCAGTATTTT. This sequence encodes CASTQPVGATDTQYF.